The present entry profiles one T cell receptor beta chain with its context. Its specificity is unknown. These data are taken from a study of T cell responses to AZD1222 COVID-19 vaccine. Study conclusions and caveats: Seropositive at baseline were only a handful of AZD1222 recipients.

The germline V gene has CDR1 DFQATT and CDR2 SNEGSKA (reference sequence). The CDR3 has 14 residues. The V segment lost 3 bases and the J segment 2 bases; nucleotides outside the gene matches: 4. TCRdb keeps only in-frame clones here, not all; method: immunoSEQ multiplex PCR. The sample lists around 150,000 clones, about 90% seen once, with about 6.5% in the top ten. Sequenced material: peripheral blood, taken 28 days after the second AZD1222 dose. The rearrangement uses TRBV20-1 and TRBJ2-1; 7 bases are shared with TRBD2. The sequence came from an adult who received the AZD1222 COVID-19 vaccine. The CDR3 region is CSASGAGPYNEQFF. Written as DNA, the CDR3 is TGCAGTGCTAGTGGAGCGGGGCCCTACAATGAGCAGTTCTTC.